The 18 T cell receptor beta chains reported below all come from one sample, sequenced in a study of shared clonotypes between healthy human individuals. Profiled with immunoSEQ multiplex PCR; TCRdb holds only in-frame clones, not every one. The sample has roughly 2.1 million clones, about 93% seen once. Naive CD8 isolation took CD45RO-negative cells positively selected for CCR7 and excluded terminally differentiated effector memory CD45RA+ cells. Sequencing was done on a sample of naive CD8+ T cells from PBMCs. Receptors originate from a man aged 18-30 years in good health. Some clones in this sample may be carry-over from other donors' samples.

As to this clone: The sample has other DNA sequences that encode this CDR3 too. The chain combines TRBV9 with TRBJ2-1; TRBD2 is a possible D gene (6 bases). Trimming cost V 5 bases and J 2 bases, with 11 bases left between them. Germline lookup yields CDR1 SGDLS and CDR2 YYNGEE. There are 14 residues in the CDR3. The CDR3 DNA follows: TGTGCCAGCAGTCTTAGCGGAACCTACAATGAGCAGTTCTTC. This sequence encodes CASSLSGTYNEQFF.

The J gene is TRBJ2-1, the V gene TRBV7-8; D unclear. Germline-derived CDR1 and CDR2 are SGHVS and FQNEAQ. This CDR3 contains 12 residues. The V end lost 1 base, the J end lost 9 bases, and 7 bases lay between the germline ends. CDR3 nucleotides: TGTGCCAGCAGCTTAGTCGGTGGTGAGCAGTTCTTC. It yields the protein CASSLVGGEQFF.

The J gene is TRBJ1-1, the V gene TRBV19; 7 bases are a match to TRBD1. CDR3 length equals 16 residues. V shed 6 bases, J shed 5 bases, and the junction held 15 bases outside the gene matches. In germline, CDR1 is LNHDA, CDR2 SQIVND (reference sequence). The CDR3, as DNA: TGTGCCAGTAGGCTGACAGGGCTAAAAGGAGGGACTGAAGCTTTCTTT. Translation: CASRLTGLKGGTEAFF. Supplemented by reference TRBV19 and TRBJ1-1, the full variable domain reads DGGITQSPKYLFRKEGQNVTLSCEQNLNHDAMYWYRQDPGQGLRLIYYSQIVNDFQKGDIAEGYSVSREKKESFPLTVTSAQKNPTAFYLCASRLTGLKGGTEAFFGQGTRLTVV.

The gene calls are TRBV11-2 and TRBJ2-1; D gene unclear. Trimming shortened V by 4 bases and J by 10 bases, and 8 bases separated the two germline ends. Germline lookup yields CDR1 SGHAT and CDR2 FQNNGV. The CDR3 runs 11 residues. CDR3: CASSSYEEQFF. The CDR3 DNA reads TGTGCCAGCAGCTCGTACGAGGAGCAGTTCTTC.

This clone was detected a few times. The genes are TRBV7-9 and TRBJ1-1; TRBD1 agrees at 8 bases. The germline V gene has CDR1 SEHNR and CDR2 FQNEAQ (reference sequence). There are 13 residues in the CDR3. V lost 11 bases and J lost 0; bases outside the gene matches: 5. Here the CDR3 reads CAGWTGMNTEAFF. The CDR3, as DNA: TGTGCCGGGTGGACAGGGATGAACACTGAAGCTTTCTTT.

The chain uses TRBV6-6 and TRBJ1-3; possible D gene TRBD1, 5 bases. Germline CDR1 and CDR2: MNHNY and SVGAGI (reference sequence). With 5 bases removed from V and 8 bases from J, the gap between germline ends came to 19 bases. The length of the CDR3 is 15 residues. This CDR3 reads CASSGLGGALDTIYF. The CDR3 DNA reads TGTGCCAGCAGTGGCCTAGGCGGGGCTTTAGACACCATATATTTT.

V gene TRBV6-5 combines with J gene TRBJ2-7; 8 bases fit TRBD2. The trim removed 2 bases at V and 4 bases at J, leaving 10 bases unmatched. This CDR3 comprises 16 residues. The V gene's germline CDR1 is MNHEY and CDR2 SVGAGI. The CDR3 here is CASSYRRTSLGYEQYF. The CDR3 DNA reads TGTGCCAGCAGTTACCGTAGGACTAGCCTCGGGTACGAGCAGTACTTC.

Note on this clone: Other DNA sequences of this sample code for an identical CDR3. The V and J genes are TRBV7-9 and TRBJ2-2; D remains unclear. V gave up 2 bases and J gave up 6 bases, with 4 bases separating them. The CDR3 sequence is 12 residues long. Germline V gene data show CDR1 as SEHNR and CDR2 as FQNEAQ (reference sequence). The CDR3: CASSLPPGELFF. The CDR3 DNA reads TGTGCCAGCAGCTTACCGCCCGGGGAGCTGTTTTTT. The full variable domain, with the rest looked up from reference TRBV7-9 and TRBJ2-2, is DTGVSQNPRHKITKRGQNVTFRCDPISEHNRLYWYRQTLGQGPEFLTYFQNEAQLEKSRLLSDRFSAERPKGSFSTLEIQRTEQGDSAMYLCASSLPPGELFFGEGSRLTVL.

This chain joins TRBV15 and TRBJ2-7; 15 nucleotides line up with TRBD2. This CDR3 region has 17 residues. J was trimmed by 1 base and V by 1 base; bases with no gene match: 2. The germline gives CDR1 LNHNV, CDR2 YYDKDF (reference sequence). The CDR3 loop is CATSRGGLAGGSYEQYF. In DNA form, the CDR3 reads TGTGCCACCAGCAGAGGGGGACTAGCGGGAGGTTCCTACGAGCAGTACTTC.

The J gene is TRBJ2-1, the V gene TRBV14; possible D gene TRBD2, 6 bases. V was cut by 2 bases and J by 10 bases, with 15 bases left in between. The CDR3 loop spans 14 amino acids. The germline V gene encodes CDR1 SGHDN and CDR2 FVKESK. CDR3 bases: TGTGCCAGCAGCCAATACCTCGGGAGAGAAGAGCAGTTCTTC. Translated, it gives CASSQYLGREEQFF. The full variable domain, completed using reference TRBV14 and TRBJ2-1, is EAGVTQFPSHSVIEKGQTVTLRCDPISGHDNLYWYRRVMGKEIKFLLHFVKESKQDESGMPNNRFLAERTGGTYSTLKVQPAELEDSGVYFCASSQYLGREEQFFGPGTRLTVL.

CDR3 sequence: CASSLGGWGEGGELFF. CDR3 DNA: TGTGCCAGCAGCTTAGGGGGCTGGGGAGAAGGCGGGGAGCTGTTTTTT. This rearrangement joins TRBV7-2 to TRBJ2-2, with D perhaps assigned TRBD1 or TRBD2 (5 bases each). The CDR3 has 16 residues. Germline V gives CDR1 SGHTA, CDR2 FQGNSA. Trimming removed 1 base at V and 7 bases at J, with 16 bases between. Drawing the rest from reference TRBV7-2 and TRBJ2-2, the complete variable domain is GAGVSQSPSNKVTEKGKDVELRCDPISGHTALYWYRQSLGQGLEFLIYFQGNSAPDKSGLPSDRFSAERTGGSVSTLTIQRTQQEDSAVYLCASSLGGWGEGGELFFGEGSRLTVL.

The rearrangement uses TRBV28 and TRBJ2-1; 8 bases are shared with TRBD2. The J segment lost 4 bases and the V segment lost 5 bases, leaving 25 bases of the junction unmatched. This CDR3 has 21 residues. Germline V gives CDR1 MDHEN, CDR2 SYDVKM. CDR3 region: CASSTLGAPGGLSPHYNEQFF. CDR3 sequence (DNA): TGTGCCAGCAGTACCCTCGGGGCTCCGGGAGGGCTTTCCCCCCATTACAATGAGCAGTTCTTC. Variable domain in full (rest from reference TRBV28 and TRBJ2-1): DVKVTQSSRYLVKRTGEKVFLECVQDMDHENMFWYRQDPGLGLRLIYFSYDVKMKEKGDIPEGYSVSREKKERFSLILESASTNQTSMYLCASSTLGAPGGLSPHYNEQFFGPGTRLTVL.

As concerns this clone: The same CDR3 is also encoded by other DNA sequences in this sample. The CDR3 spells CASSVDGENTEAFF. CDR3 nucleotides: TGTGCCAGCAGCGTAGACGGGGAGAACACTGAAGCTTTCTTT. This chain connects TRBV9 to TRBJ1-1; no clear D gene. Germline V gives CDR1 SGDLS, CDR2 YYNGEE. The CDR3 spans 14 residues. Trimming took off 0 bases at V and 1 base at J, with 7 bases between the two ends.

This chain uses TRBV25-1 with TRBJ1-2, with TRBD1 matching 8 bases. Germline lookup yields CDR1 MGHDK and CDR2 SYGVNS. J was trimmed by 3 bases and V by 3 bases; bases with no gene match: 3. The CDR3 length is 14 residues. CDR3 residues: CASSDETGDYGYTF. The CDR3 DNA reads as TGTGCCAGCAGTGATGAGACAGGGGACTATGGCTACACCTTC.

This chain uses TRBV16 with TRBJ2-7, with 10 bases lining up with TRBD2. Germline CDR1 reads KGHSY; CDR2 reads FQNENV. Trimming at V came to 2 bases and at J to 5 bases, leaving 9 bases not matched to a gene. CDR3 length: 16 amino acids. The CDR3 protein is CASSQQLAGVANEQYF. The CDR3, as DNA: TGTGCCAGCAGCCAACAGCTAGCGGGAGTTGCCAACGAGCAGTACTTC.

This clone was recorded only once. The chain uses TRBV9 and TRBJ1-2; D perhaps matches TRBD1 (6 bases). The germline V gene encodes CDR1 SGDLS and CDR2 YYNGEE. Trimming removed 0 bases at V and 2 bases at J, with 20 bases between. CDR3 length equals 18 residues. In nucleotides, the CDR3 is TGTGCCAGCAGCGTAGAATTGTACAGGGAGTATAGGAACTATGGCTACACCTTC. Translated: CASSVELYREYRNYGYTF.

The V gene is TRBV15, the J gene TRBJ1-4, with D unresolved. Germline V gene data show CDR1 as LNHNV and CDR2 as YYDKDF (reference sequence). V lost 0 bases, J lost 7 bases, and 12 bases lay in between. This CDR3 region has 15 residues. This CDR3 is CATSRDRNLGEKLFF. The CDR3 nucleotides read TGTGCCACCAGCAGAGATAGGAATTTAGGTGAAAAACTGTTTTTT.

This sequence joins TRBV28 and TRBJ1-2; D gene uncertain. Germline V gives CDR1 MDHEN, CDR2 SYDVKM. This CDR3 is built from 18 residues. Deletions cut 3 bases from V and 4 bases from J, with 24 bases between. This CDR3 reads CASSLERRTLVGAYGYTF. The CDR3 DNA is TGTGCCAGCAGTTTGGAGCGCCGCACTTTGGTTGGCGCCTATGGCTACACCTTC.